The 17 T cell receptor beta chains listed next were all sequenced from one sample in a study of breast tumors, draining lymph nodes, adjacent tissues. In TCRdb, the multiplex PCR reads were re-called with MiXCR into one record per CDR3 protein. The sample shows about 230,000 distinct CDR3 sequences, roughly 32% of them seen only once. The lymph nodes were axillary draining lymph nodes from breast cancer patients. Sequenced: axillary lymph node tissue. These TCRs come from a female donor with breast cancer. Some clones in this sample may be carry-over from other donors' samples.

This chain connects TRBV29-1 to TRBJ2-1, with 8 bases identical to TRBD2. In germline, CDR1 is SQVTM, CDR2 ANQGSEA. There are 12 residues in the CDR3. CDR3 in DNA: TGCATAACGAGCGGGAGTCAGGGTGAGCAGTTCTTC. Translation gives CITSGSQGEQFF.

This clonotype has ten or more counts. This chain uses TRBV6-1 with TRBJ2-7; D is unclear. Per the germline V gene, CDR1 is MNHNS and CDR2 is SASEGT. V lost 8 bases and J lost 2, with 16 bases in between. CDR3 length: 14 amino acids. CDR3 bases: TGTGCCAGCTTCCAGACCGGGTGGACCTACGAGCAGTACTTC. Protein sequence: CASFQTGWTYEQYF.

Many counts were recorded for this clonotype. V is TRBV2 and J is TRBJ1-2; D remains unclear. This CDR3 contains 14 residues. In germline, CDR1 is SNHLY, CDR2 FYNNEI. V lost 5 bases to trimming and J lost 8 bases, with 18 bases between them. Here the CDR3 reads CASSRTPVSWGYTF. Written as DNA, the CDR3 is TGTGCCAGCAGTAGGACCCCGGTATCTTGGGGCTACACCTTC. The complete variable domain, with remaining parts taken from reference TRBV2 and TRBJ1-2, reads EPEVTQTPSHQVTQMGQEVILRCVPISNHLYFYWYRQILGQKVEFLVSFYNNEISEKSEIFDDQFSVERPDGSNFTLKIRSTKLEDSAMYFCASSRTPVSWGYTFGSGTRLTVV.

The chain joins TRBV7-2 to TRBJ1-2; TRBD1 matches at 7 bases. This CDR3 has 12 residues. The germline V gene has CDR1 SGHTA and CDR2 FQGNSA. After removal of 5 bases from V and 8 bases from J, the junction contained 5 bases not matched to a gene. CDR3 coding DNA: TGTGCCAGCAGCGTACAGGGGAGCGGCTACACCTTC. As protein: CASSVQGSGYTF.

This clonotype was seen repeatedly, ten times or more. CDR3 protein: CASSLGDGPWEKLFF. The CDR3 region has the DNA TGTGCCAGCAGCTTAGGGGACGGGCCTTGGGAAAAACTGTTTTTT. The chain combines TRBV7-9 with TRBJ1-4; TRBD1 is a possible D gene (5 bases). Deletions cut 1 base from V and 8 bases from J, with 14 bases between. The germline V gene encodes CDR1 SEHNR and CDR2 FQNEAQ (reference sequence). The CDR3 sequence is 15 residues long.

This clonotype has ten or more counts. One base away lies a much larger clone, so this may be a sequencing read error. V is TRBV7-6 and J is TRBJ1-3; unclear D gene. Looked up from germline, CDR1 is SGHVS and CDR2 is FNYEAQ. The CDR3 has 15 residues. The CDR3 reads CASSLGPNSGNTIHF. CDR3 coding DNA: TGTGCCAGCAGCTTAGGACCGAACTCTGGAAACACCATACATTTT.

In this sample, this clonotype turned up many times. The CDR3 nucleotides read TGTGCCAGCAGCTCGCTACACCTTCAACTTGTCAATGAGCAGTTCTTC. This gives the protein CASSSLHLQLVNEQFF. This sequence joins TRBV7-9 and TRBJ2-1; D unclear. Trimming shortened V by 4 bases and J by 6 bases, and 19 bases separated the two germline ends. CDR3 length: 16 residues. Looked up from germline, CDR1 is SEHNR and CDR2 is FQNEAQ (reference sequence).

V usage is TRBV30 and J usage is TRBJ2-1; perhaps TRBD2 as D (6 bases). V shed 3 bases and J shed 7 bases, with 22 bases lying between them. This CDR3 comprises 16 residues. Germline loops: CDR1 GTSNPN, CDR2 SVGIG (reference sequence). The CDR3 nucleotides read TGTGCCTGGAGCGCGCTCCTGACCGGGAGAGGTAATGAGCAGTTCTTC. This translates into CAWSALLTGRGNEQFF.

As for this clonotype: A read error is possible here, since a much larger clone lies one base away. The chain uses TRBV12-3 or TRBV12-4 and TRBJ2-7; 10 bases match TRBD2. CDR3 size: 13 residues. V dropped 5 bases and J dropped 3; count of bases not matched to a gene: 1. The CDR3 coding sequence is TGTGCCAGCAGTGGGACTAGCGACTACGAGCAGTACTTC. Translating it yields CASSGTSDYEQYF.

This clonotype was seen repeatedly, ten times or more. The J gene is TRBJ2-2, the V gene TRBV30, with D perhaps TRBD2 (5 bases). The V gene lost 3 bases and the J gene lost 8 bases, with 13 bases spanning the gap. The CDR3 covers 13 residues. The germline gives CDR1 GTSNPN, CDR2 SVGIG (reference sequence). Here the CDR3 reads CAWRGGSWGELFF. For the CDR3, the DNA is TGTGCCTGGAGAGGAGGTTCATGGGGGGAGCTGTTTTTT.

The rearrangement joins TRBV25-1 to TRBJ1-6; 7 bases agree with TRBD1. The CDR3 has 16 amino acids. Looked up from germline, CDR1 is MGHDK and CDR2 is SYGVNS. The trim removed 4 bases at V and 7 bases at J, leaving 10 bases unmatched. This CDR3 reads CASSVSSGQENSPLHF. The DNA for the CDR3 is TGTGCCAGCAGTGTTTCTTCCGGACAGGAAAATTCACCCCTCCACTTT.

Concerning this clonotype itself: Given the absence of the conserved phenylalanine or tryptophan at the CDR3 end, a read error is likely. This rearrangement joins TRBV11-2 to TRBJ1-4, with D hard to call. Per germline, CDR1 SGHAT and CDR2 FQNNGV. This CDR3 has 15 amino acids. Trimming stripped 5 bases from V and 3 bases from J, with 13 bases between. The CDR3: CASSRLAGANEKLFL. The CDR3 bases are TGTGCCAGCAGCCGACTAGCGGGAGCTAATGAAAAACTGTTTCTT.

In its sample, this clonotype was seen many times. The chain recombines TRBV20-1 with TRBJ2-2; D is unclear. Germline V gene sequence: CDR1 DFQATT, CDR2 SNEGSKA (reference sequence). Trimming stripped 6 bases from V and 2 bases from J, with 16 bases between. CDR3 length equals 15 residues. The CDR3 loop reads CSARPGNRNTGELFF. The CDR3 bases are TGCAGTGCGCGCCCCGGAAACCGTAACACCGGGGAGCTGTTTTTT.

This clonotype was recorded at least ten times. The chain joins TRBV11-2 to TRBJ2-3; 7 bases are shared with TRBD2. Germline V lookup: CDR1 SGHAT, CDR2 FQNNGV. J gave up 0 bases and V 3 bases, and 0 bases lay outside the gene matches. This CDR3 comprises 14 residues. CDR3 bases: TGTGCCAGCAGCTTTAGCGGGAGCACAGATACGCAGTATTTT. Translated: CASSFSGSTDTQYF.

The chain links TRBV19 to TRBJ2-2, with D possibly being TRBD1 or TRBD2 (5 bases each). The germline gives CDR1 LNHDA, CDR2 SQIVND (reference sequence). The V end was cut by 4 bases, the J end by 4 bases, with 7 bases between. The CDR3 has 13 residues. CDR3 in amino acids: CASSRGFTGELFF. CDR3 bases: TGTGCCAGTAGTAGGGGGTTCACCGGGGAGCTGTTTTTT.

This chain connects TRBV19 to TRBJ1-5; 7 bases map to TRBD1. V dropped 4 bases and J dropped 14; count of bases not matched to a gene: 8. From germline, CDR1 is LNHDA and CDR2 SQIVND (reference sequence). There are 12 residues in the CDR3. This CDR3 is CASSNRQGREHF. Here the CDR3 DNA reads TGTGCCAGTAGTAATCGACAGGGCCGTGAGCATTTT.

This sequence joins TRBV19 and TRBJ2-3; TRBD2 is a possible D gene (7 bases). V dropped 2 bases and J dropped 5 bases, with 17 bases sitting between them. Germline V gene data show CDR1 as LNHDA and CDR2 as SQIVND (reference sequence). The CDR3 is 16 amino acids. CDR3 region: CASSILGGPGVDTQYF. For the CDR3, the DNA is TGTGCCAGTAGTATATTGGGGGGGCCTGGCGTAGATACGCAGTATTTT.